The 23 T cell receptor beta chains in this list originate from one sample, sequenced in a study of blood T cell repertoires in COVID-19. Repertoires were generated with immunoSEQ multiplex PCR, while TCRdb's copy carries only in-frame clones and drops some. The sample records a few hundred thousand clones, over 75% being singletons. The sequenced material came from peripheral blood. The receptor source for this set is a man aged 50 to 60 with active or convalescent COVID-19.

The chain carries TRBV9 and TRBJ2-3; D is undetermined. This CDR3 spans 14 amino acids. V was cut by 3 bases and J by 6 bases, with 14 bases left in between. CDR1 SGDLS and CDR2 YYNGEE come from the germline V gene. CDR3 nucleotides: TGTGCCAGCAGCGCCTTAGACTCCTCCGATACGCAGTATTTT. Encoded protein: CASSALDSSDTQYF.

V gene TRBV29-1 combines with J gene TRBJ1-1; no clear D gene. The germline V and J ends were trimmed by 1 base and 4 bases, with 13 bases remaining between them. This CDR3 comprises 14 residues. The germline V gene encodes CDR1 SQVTM and CDR2 ANQGSEA. The CDR3 nucleotides are TGCAGCGTTGAAGTAGGCTCGGGAGGCACTGAAGCTTTCTTT. The encoded protein is CSVEVGSGGTEAFF.

The rearrangement uses TRBV30 and TRBJ1-3; 8 positions match TRBD1. Germline loops: CDR1 GTSNPN, CDR2 SVGIG (reference sequence). V shed 5 bases and J 0 bases; nucleotides not matched to a gene: 6. The CDR3 is 15 residues long. The CDR3 DNA sequence: TGTGCCTGGGGGAGACAGGGGCTCTCTGGAAACACCATATATTTT. Translating gives CAWGRQGLSGNTIYF.

The rearrangement links TRBV6-2 or TRBV6-3 to TRBJ1-3; 8 bases map to TRBD1. Germline V lookup: CDR1 MNHEY, CDR2 SVGEGT. The trim removed 6 bases at V and 4 bases at J, leaving 11 bases unmatched. This CDR3 contains 16 residues. In DNA form, the CDR3 reads TGTGCCAGCAGCCCTGCCCAGGGGGCCAGAGGAAACACCATATATTTT. This encodes CASSPAQGARGNTIYF.

The chain couples TRBV2 to TRBJ2-3, with D maybe TRBD1 (5 bases). Germline-derived CDR1 and CDR2 are SNHLY and FYNNEI. Trimming took off 11 bases at V and 4 bases at J, with 13 bases between the two ends. There are 12 residues in the CDR3. CDR3 coding DNA: TGTGCCTCGCAGGGTGGCCCAGATACGCAGTATTTT. Translated, it gives CASQGGPDTQYF.

The CDR3 spells CASSLETSGPTDTQYF. The DNA for the CDR3 is TGCGCCAGCAGCTTGGAGACTAGCGGCCCCACAGATACGCAGTATTTT. The rearrangement uses TRBV5-1 and TRBJ2-3; 9 nucleotides align to TRBD2. Germline lookup yields CDR1 SGHRS and CDR2 YFSETQ. The V gene end was trimmed by 0 bases and the J gene end by 2 bases; junction bases not matched to a gene: 4. CDR3 length: 16 residues.

The rearrangement joins TRBV4-2 to TRBJ2-7; TRBD2 matches at 8 bases. The CDR3 totals 15 residues. V shed 4 bases and J 2 bases; nucleotides not matched to a gene: 7. The V gene's germline CDR1 is LGHNA and CDR2 YNFKEQ. Here the CDR3 DNA reads TGTGCCAGCAGCCGCTTCACGGGAGGGCCCTACGAGCAGTACTTC. Translation gives CASSRFTGGPYEQYF.

The chain joins TRBV19 to TRBJ1-5, with TRBD1 identical over 8 bases. Germline CDR1 and CDR2: LNHDA and SQIVND (reference sequence). The CDR3 is made up of 15 amino acids. With 6 bases clipped from V and 7 bases from J, the junction kept 11 bases outside the gene matches. This CDR3 reads CASRESGTGWQPQHF. The CDR3 DNA is TGTGCCAGTAGAGAGAGCGGGACAGGTTGGCAGCCCCAGCATTTT. Full variable domain (remainder filled in from reference TRBV19 and TRBJ1-5): DGGITQSPKYLFRKEGQNVTLSCEQNLNHDAMYWYRQDPGQGLRLIYYSQIVNDFQKGDIAEGYSVSREKKESFPLTVTSAQKNPTAFYLCASRESGTGWQPQHFGDGTRLSIL.

The chain couples TRBV19 to TRBJ2-2; a weak D match, TRBD2 (6 bases). Deletions cut 3 bases from V and 2 bases from J, with 16 bases between. CDR3 size: 17 residues. Germline V gene data show CDR1 as LNHDA and CDR2 as SQIVND (reference sequence). CDR3 sequence (DNA): TGTGCCAGTAGTATGAGGAGGGCGGCTCCAAACACCGGGGAGCTGTTTTTT. Its translation is CASSMRRAAPNTGELFF.

The J gene is TRBJ2-1, the V gene TRBV3-1 (or the pseudogene TRBV3-2), with 12 bases lining up with TRBD2. This CDR3 comprises 18 residues. Germline CDR1 is LGHDT and CDR2 is YNNKEL (reference sequence). Trimming removed 1 base from V and 5 bases from J; junction bases left unmatched: 9. The CDR3 region has the DNA TGTGCCAGCAGCCAAGCAAGGTATAGACTAGCGGGGGACAATGAGCAGTTCTTC. Translating gives CASSQARYRLAGDNEQFF.

The CDR3 DNA follows: TGTGCCAGCAGCTTATCCCCTAGCGGCGCCTACAATGAGCAGTTCTTC. Residues: CASSLSPSGAYNEQFF. V usage is TRBV7-9 and J usage is TRBJ2-1, with 7 positions matching TRBD2. Germline values: CDR1 SEHNR, CDR2 FQNEAQ (reference sequence). V lost 2 bases to trimming and J lost 2 bases; unmatched junction nucleotides: 6. The CDR3 totals 16 residues.

This clone occurred a few times. The gene calls are TRBV6-2 or TRBV6-3 and TRBJ1-5; D unresolved. Trimming stripped 6 bases from V and 0 bases from J, with 9 bases between. From germline, CDR1 is MNHEY and CDR2 SVGEGT. CDR3 size: 14 residues. The CDR3 loop reads CASSRPFSNQPQHF. Here the CDR3 DNA reads TGTGCCAGCAGCCGGCCCTTTAGCAATCAGCCCCAGCATTTT.

The chain has TRBV4-2 and TRBJ1-1; perhaps TRBD1 as D (5 bases). Germline V lookup: CDR1 LGHNA, CDR2 YNFKEQ. CDR3 size: 12 residues. Trimming took 8 bases from V and 7 from J, leaving 14 bases between them. The CDR3 loop reads CASRGGNDEAFF. The CDR3 DNA reads TGTGCCAGCCGGGGGGGGAATGATGAAGCTTTCTTT.

The V gene is TRBV7-6, the J gene TRBJ2-2, with D uncertain. Per germline, CDR1 SGHVS and CDR2 FNYEAQ. V was pared by 5 bases and J by 2 bases, with 9 bases between. The CDR3 runs 14 residues. The CDR3 spells CASSTLTNTGELFF. The CDR3 DNA is TGTGCCAGCAGCACTCTCACCAACACCGGGGAGCTGTTTTTT.

The V call is TRBV6-1, the J call TRBJ1-2; the match to TRBD1 covers 11 bases. Germline values: CDR1 MNHNS, CDR2 SASEGT. J lost 3 bases, V lost 1 base, and 1 base had no gene match. This CDR3 has 15 amino acids. Here the CDR3 reads CASSEGGQGDYGYTF. The CDR3 region has the DNA TGTGCCAGCAGTGAAGGGGGACAGGGGGACTATGGCTACACCTTC.

The chain employs TRBV19 and TRBJ1-2, with 8 positions matching TRBD1. V dropped 6 bases and J dropped 5; count of bases not matched to a gene: 5. The CDR3 sequence is 13 residues long. In germline, CDR1 is LNHDA, CDR2 SQIVND (reference sequence). CDR3 residues: CASRPQGVYGYTF. CDR3 bases: TGTGCCAGTAGACCACAGGGGGTATATGGCTACACCTTC.

This chain links TRBV7-8 with TRBJ2-1, with 9 bases lining up with TRBD1. This CDR3 has 16 residues. CDR1 is SGHVS, CDR2 FQNEAQ, per germline. The V and J ends lost 6 bases and 7 bases, in that order; junction bases with no gene match: 13. For the CDR3, the DNA is TGTGCCAGCAGAAAAACCGGGACAGGGATGGTAAATGAGCAGTTCTTC. Its protein product is CASRKTGTGMVNEQFF.

The V call is TRBV7-2, the J call TRBJ1-1, with 7 nucleotides matching TRBD1. With V trimmed by 3 bases and J by 1 base, 2 bases remained unmatched. This CDR3 is built from 14 residues. Germline-derived CDR1 and CDR2 are SGHTA and FQGNSA. The CDR3 DNA reads as TGTGCCAGCAGCTTTAACAGGGGGAACACTGAAGCTTTCTTT. This sequence encodes CASSFNRGNTEAFF. The full variable domain, in which reference TRBV7-2 and TRBJ1-1 provide the parts outside the CDR3, is GAGVSQSPSNKVTEKGKDVELRCDPISGHTALYWYRQSLGQGLEFLIYFQGNSAPDKSGLPSDRFSAERTGGSVSTLTIQRTQQEDSAVYLCASSFNRGNTEAFFGQGTRLTVV.

J is TRBJ1-4 and V is TRBV11-2; weak D call: TRBD1 (6 bases). CDR1 and CDR2 (germline): SGHAT, FQNNGV. The CDR3 covers 16 residues. Trimming removed 2 bases at V and 6 bases at J, with 16 bases between. The CDR3 loop is CASSLFVGRGDEKLFF. The CDR3 nucleotides read TGTGCCAGCAGCTTATTTGTGGGCAGGGGAGATGAAAAACTGTTTTTT.

This chain uses TRBV6-5 with TRBJ1-1; TRBD1 might be the D (6 bases). This CDR3 has 15 amino acids. Germline lookup yields CDR1 MNHEY and CDR2 SVGAGI. V dropped 5 bases and J dropped 3 bases, with 16 bases sitting between them. CDR3 region: CASSTGNRWDTEAFF. The DNA of the CDR3 is TGTGCCAGCAGTACAGGGAACAGGTGGGACACTGAAGCTTTCTTT.

V is TRBV2 and J is TRBJ1-1; 7 bases are a match to TRBD1. The CDR3 extends over 14 amino acids. The V and J ends lost 6 bases and 5 bases, in that order; junction bases with no gene match: 9. Germline CDR1 and CDR2: SNHLY and FYNNEI. CDR3 in amino acids: CASRAGTRGTEAFF. In DNA, the CDR3 is TGTGCCAGCAGAGCCGGGACCAGGGGGACTGAAGCTTTCTTT. The full variable domain, with the rest looked up from reference TRBV2 and TRBJ1-1, is EPEVTQTPSHQVTQMGQEVILRCVPISNHLYFYWYRQILGQKVEFLVSFYNNEISEKSEIFDDQFSVERPDGSNFTLKIRSTKLEDSAMYFCASRAGTRGTEAFFGQGTRLTVV.

The rearrangement joins TRBV4-2 to TRBJ2-5, with TRBD1 matching 8 bases. CDR3 length: 16 residues. Trimming at V came to 5 bases and at J to 3 bases, leaving 11 bases not matched to a gene. CDR1 LGHNA and CDR2 YNFKEQ come from the germline V gene. The CDR3 loop is CASSATGGRNKETQYF. DNA of the CDR3: TGTGCCAGCAGCGCCACAGGGGGTAGGAATAAAGAGACCCAGTACTTC.

Here the CDR3 DNA reads TGTGCCAGCAGCGCGGGACTTCCCGGGGAGCTGTTTTTT. Its translation is CASSAGLPGELFF. The chain has TRBV9 and TRBJ2-2; a weak D match, TRBD2 (6 bases). Germline-derived CDR1 and CDR2 are SGDLS and YYNGEE. The V gene lost 3 bases and the J gene lost 6 bases, with 9 bases spanning the gap. The CDR3 loop spans 13 amino acids.